This T cell receptor (beta chain) came from a study of type 1 regulatory T cells. On the study more broadly: T-allo10 is a Tr1-enriched, alloantigen-specific CD4 T cell product made in vitro.

The CDR3 runs to 15 residues. The trim removed 2 bases at V and 3 bases at J, leaving 7 bases unmatched. CDR1 is SQVTM, CDR2 ANQGSEA, per germline. MiXCR, applied by TCRdb to the reads, yields one record per CDR3 protein. The repertoire includes approximately 42,000 distinct CDR3 sequences, more than 10% of them detected once, and 8% sits in the top ten. This clonotype was found many times. What it binds is unknown. Sequencing used cultured non-Tr1 T cells, either the whole culture or a sorted T cell fraction (not recorded which). This sequence joins TRBV29-1 and TRBJ2-5; 9 bases fit TRBD2. This clonotype was sampled from a human donor in good health. The CDR3 nucleotides are TGCAGCGTTGAACGACTAGCGGACGGGAAAGAGACCCAGTACTTC. It encodes CSVERLADGKETQYF.